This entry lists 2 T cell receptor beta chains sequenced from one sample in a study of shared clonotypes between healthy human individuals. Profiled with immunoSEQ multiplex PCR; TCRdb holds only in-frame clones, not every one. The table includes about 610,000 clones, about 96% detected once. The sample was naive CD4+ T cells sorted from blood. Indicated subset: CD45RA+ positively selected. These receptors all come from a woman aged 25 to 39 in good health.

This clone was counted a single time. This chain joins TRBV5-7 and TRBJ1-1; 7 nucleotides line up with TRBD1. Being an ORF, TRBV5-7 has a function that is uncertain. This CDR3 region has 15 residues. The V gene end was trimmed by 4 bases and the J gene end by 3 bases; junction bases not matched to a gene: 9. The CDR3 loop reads CASSLRQGNDTEAFF. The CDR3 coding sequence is TGTGCCAGCAGCCTCCGACAGGGTAATGACACTGAAGCTTTCTTT.

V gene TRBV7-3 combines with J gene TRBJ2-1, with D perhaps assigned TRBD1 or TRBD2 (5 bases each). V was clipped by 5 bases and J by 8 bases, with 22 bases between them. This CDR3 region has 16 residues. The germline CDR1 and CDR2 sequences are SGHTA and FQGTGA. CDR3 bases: TGTGCCAGCAGCCCAGAAGGGACCTCGCTATTAGATGAGCAGTTCTTC. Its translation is CASSPEGTSLLDEQFF.